These 29 T cell receptor beta chains were sequenced from one sample in a study of blood T cell repertoires in COVID-19. Sequencing used immunoSEQ multiplex PCR; TCRdb keeps in-frame clones, though not all of them. The table has 200,000 to 300,000 clones, 70% to 90% seen once; the top ten hold approximately 3.3%. The material sequenced was peripheral blood. These receptors were taken from a woman in her 40s with acute or convalescent COVID-19.

The chain has TRBV5-5 and TRBJ1-3, with 7 bases identical to TRBD1. The CDR3 totals 14 residues. After removal of 3 bases from V and 6 bases from J, the junction contained 6 bases not matched to a gene. Germline-derived CDR1 and CDR2 are SGHKS and YYEKEE (reference sequence). The CDR3 nucleotides read TGTGCCAGCAGCTCCCGGGACAGCCTAAACACCATATATTTT. Protein: CASSSRDSLNTIYF.

The chain links TRBV10-1 to TRBJ1-1; a possible D gene is TRBD1 (6 bases). CDR3 length: 13 amino acids. CDR1 and CDR2 (germline): WNHNN, SYGVQD (reference sequence). The ends were cut back, 9 bases at V and 0 bases at J, with 11 bases in the middle. CDR3 residues: CASQGHLNTEAFF. CDR3 nucleotide sequence: TGCGCCAGTCAGGGACACTTGAACACTGAAGCTTTCTTT.

This clone was recorded many times. The V and J genes are TRBV11-2 and TRBJ1-1; no clear D gene. The CDR3 has 13 residues. Trimming removed 5 bases from V and 2 bases from J, with 9 bases in between. Germline CDR1 is SGHAT and CDR2 is FQNNGV. In DNA, the CDR3 is TGTGCCAGCAGCCCGGAGCCAAACACTGAAGCTTTCTTT. Translation gives CASSPEPNTEAFF.

CDR3 DNA sequence: TGTGCCTGGAGTCGGGGAAACTATGGCTACACCTTC. Translating it yields CAWSRGNYGYTF. The rearrangement links TRBV30 to TRBJ1-2; the D is unclear. CDR1 and CDR2 from the germline V gene are GTSNPN and SVGIG (reference sequence). V lost 2 bases and J 2 bases, leaving 6 bases between the germline ends. CDR3 size: 12 residues.

This clone was detected once. This chain uses TRBV20-1 with TRBJ1-5; 7 bases are a match to TRBD1. CDR1 and CDR2 (germline): DFQATT, SNEGSKA (reference sequence). The V gene end was trimmed by 3 bases and the J gene end by 5 bases; junction bases not matched to a gene: 7. This CDR3 comprises 14 residues. The CDR3 spells CSASSFDRDQPQHF. The CDR3 region has the DNA TGCAGTGCTAGTTCCTTCGACAGGGATCAGCCCCAGCATTTT.

This clone was seen once. V usage is TRBV18 and J usage is TRBJ2-4; TRBD1 is a possible D gene (7 bases). The V gene lost 5 bases and the J gene lost 5 bases, with 13 bases spanning the gap. Looked up from germline, CDR1 is KGHSH and CDR2 is LQKENI. The CDR3 is 14 amino acids. CDR3 in DNA: TGTGCCAGCTCATTGACAGGGACTCAAAACATTCAGTACTTC. Its translation is CASSLTGTQNIQYF.

This chain connects TRBV25-1 to TRBJ1-4; tentative D call: TRBD1 (5 bases). Germline CDR1 MGHDK, CDR2 SYGVNS. The CDR3 is made up of 14 amino acids. The ends were cut back, 2 bases at V and 8 bases at J, with 12 bases in the middle. CDR3 DNA sequence: TGTGCCAGCAGTGAAGGGGGGTACGGAGAAAAACTGTTTTTT. This encodes CASSEGGYGEKLFF.

The chain has TRBV5-1 and TRBJ2-3; 16 nucleotides line up with TRBD2. After removal of 4 bases from V and 5 bases from J, the junction contained 7 bases not matched to a gene. The CDR3 covers 17 residues. Looked up from germline, CDR1 is SGHRS and CDR2 is YFSETQ. CDR3 sequence reads: CASSPGTSGGAIDTQYF. CDR3 nucleotides: TGCGCCAGCAGCCCGGGGACTAGCGGGGGGGCCATAGATACGCAGTATTTT.

The chain uses TRBV18 and TRBJ1-1; D gene uncertain. Germline assignment: CDR1 KGHSH and CDR2 LQKENI. The CDR3 loop spans 12 amino acids. Trimming took off 5 bases at V and 8 bases at J, with 12 bases between the two ends. The CDR3 here is CASSVSAAEAFF. The CDR3 nucleotides read TGTGCCAGCTCAGTCAGCGCCGCAGAAGCTTTCTTT.

V and J are TRBV18 and TRBJ1-6, with 8 bases matching TRBD1. J gave up 7 bases and V 3 bases, and 8 bases lay outside the gene matches. The germline V gene has CDR1 KGHSH and CDR2 LQKENI. The CDR3 has 16 amino acids. CDR3 bases: TGTGCCAGCTCACCGACGACAGGGGCGTCGAATTCACCCCTCCACTTT. This encodes CASSPTTGASNSPLHF.

The chain is built from TRBV5-4 and TRBJ2-2; 8 bases are a match to TRBD1. V was clipped by 0 bases and J by 4 bases; unmatched bases: 8. The germline gives CDR1 SGHNT, CDR2 YYREEE (reference sequence). The CDR3 sequence is 17 residues long. CDR3 sequence (DNA): TGTGCCAGCAGCTTGGCTCGACAGGGGACGGGCACCGGGGAGCTGTTTTTT. As protein: CASSLARQGTGTGELFF.

The genes are TRBV7-2 and TRBJ2-5; 12 nucleotides line up with TRBD2. The trim removed 5 bases at V and 7 bases at J, leaving 14 bases unmatched. The CDR3 extends over 17 amino acids. Germline V gene lookup returns CDR1 SGHTA and CDR2 FQGNSA. The CDR3 region is CASSTSASGGGLGTQYF. The DNA for the CDR3 is TGTGCCAGCAGCACTAGCGCTAGCGGGGGGGGACTCGGGACCCAGTACTTC.

This chain connects TRBV2 to TRBJ2-5; possibly TRBD1 for D (6 bases). V was clipped by 6 bases and J by 5 bases, with 13 bases between them. The CDR3 is made up of 13 amino acids. The germline CDR1 and CDR2 sequences are SNHLY and FYNNEI. The CDR3 loop is CASRGALGETQYF. CDR3 in DNA: TGTGCCAGCAGGGGGGCTTTGGGGGAGACCCAGTACTTC.

The rearrangement links TRBV5-6 to TRBJ2-7; 8 bases match TRBD1. Trimming at V came to 0 bases and at J to 4 bases, leaving 3 bases not matched to a gene. Germline loops: CDR1 SGHDT, CDR2 YYEEEE. The CDR3 sequence is 14 residues long. The CDR3 sequence: CASSLGTGRYEQYV. The CDR3 DNA is TGTGCCAGCAGCTTGGGGACAGGGAGGTACGAGCAGTACGTC.

The rearrangement uses TRBV2 and TRBJ2-5; D is perhaps TRBD1 (5 bases). CDR3 length: 13 residues. The germline V gene encodes CDR1 SNHLY and CDR2 FYNNEI. The V end lost 1 base, the J end lost 3 bases, and 6 bases lay between the germline ends. The DNA of the CDR3 is TGTGCCAGCAGTGAAGGGGGCGAAGAGACCCAGTACTTC. Translating gives CASSEGGEETQYF. Filled out from reference TRBV2 and TRBJ2-5, the complete variable domain reads EPEVTQTPSHQVTQMGQEVILRCVPISNHLYFYWYRQILGQKVEFLVSFYNNEISEKSEIFDDQFSVERPDGSNFTLKIRSTKLEDSAMYFCASSEGGEETQYFGPGTRLLVL.

The rearrangement uses TRBV7-2 and TRBJ1-4; D not certain. V was pared by 5 bases and J by 0 bases, with 10 bases between. CDR3 length equals 15 residues. CDR1 SGHTA and CDR2 FQGNSA come from the germline V gene. CDR3 bases: TGTGCCAGCAGCCCTCAGTTGGCAACTAATGAAAAACTGTTTTTT. The encoded protein is CASSPQLATNEKLFF.

The chain carries TRBV3-1 (or the pseudogene TRBV3-2) and TRBJ2-5; 12 bases agree with TRBD2. With 4 bases clipped from V and 5 bases from J, the junction kept 5 bases outside the gene matches. Germline values: CDR1 LGHDT, CDR2 YNNKEL (reference sequence). This CDR3 is built from 15 residues. The CDR3: CASSLRLAGVETQYF. DNA of the CDR3: TGTGCCAGCAGCCTCCGACTAGCGGGGGTGGAGACCCAGTACTTC.

The J gene is TRBJ2-6, the V gene TRBV7-3; D ambiguous. V was cut by 5 bases and J by 1 base, with 15 bases left in between. The CDR3 has 17 residues. Germline V gene sequence: CDR1 SGHTA, CDR2 FQGTGA. The CDR3 DNA reads as TGTGCCAGCAGCCCAAACCCCGGAGCGTCTGGGGCCAACGTCCTGACTTTC. Translated, it gives CASSPNPGASGANVLTF.

The genes are TRBV2 and TRBJ2-5; D may be TRBD2 (7 bases). Per the germline V gene, CDR1 is SNHLY and CDR2 is FYNNEI. The CDR3 has 16 amino acids. V dropped 0 bases and J dropped 5 bases, with 16 bases sitting between them. The DNA for the CDR3 is TGTGCCAGCAGTGAAGCGCTTCGGGGGGCCGCGGAGACCCAGTACTTC. It encodes CASSEALRGAAETQYF.

The rearrangement links TRBV6-5 to TRBJ1-6, with unresolved D. The CDR3 totals 12 residues. V shed 9 bases and J shed 7 bases, with 10 bases lying between them. Germline loops: CDR1 MNHEY, CDR2 SVGAGI. Here the CDR3 reads CASGRENSPLHF. CDR3 in DNA: TGTGCCAGTGGACGGGAGAATTCACCCCTCCACTTT.

The V gene is TRBV2, the J gene TRBJ2-1; D gene ambiguous. The CDR3 sequence is 12 residues long. Germline assignment: CDR1 SNHLY and CDR2 FYNNEI. V was shortened by 10 bases and J by 5 bases, with 12 bases between the two germline ends. CDR3 nucleotides: TGTGCCACCTACTCACCAAACAATGAGCAGTTCTTC. Residues: CATYSPNNEQFF.

This chain uses TRBV3-1 (or the pseudogene TRBV3-2) with TRBJ1-2; D is possibly TRBD1 (6 bases). Looked up from germline, CDR1 is LGHDT and CDR2 is YNNKEL (reference sequence). The germline V and J ends were trimmed by 1 base and 1 base, with 13 bases remaining between them. This CDR3 is 16 amino acids long. CDR3 coding DNA: TGTGCCAGCAGCCAAGCAGGGACACAGGTTAACTATGGCTACACCTTC. Its translation: CASSQAGTQVNYGYTF.

The chain employs TRBV6-6 and TRBJ1-2; D remains unclear. V was cut by 1 base and J by 8 bases, with 5 bases left in between. CDR1 and CDR2 (germline): MNHNY, SVGAGI (reference sequence). The CDR3 length is 11 residues. The CDR3 DNA sequence: TGTGCCAGCAGTTACTGGGAGGGCTACACCTTC. Protein: CASSYWEGYTF.

V and J are TRBV12-3 or TRBV12-4 and TRBJ2-3; weak D call: TRBD1 (6 bases). There are 12 residues in the CDR3. Trimming took 6 bases from V and 6 from J, leaving 10 bases between them. CDR3 sequence: CASSPGVDTQYF. DNA of the CDR3: TGTGCCAGCAGCCCAGGGGTGGATACGCAGTATTTT.

The chain carries TRBV9 and TRBJ1-2; TRBD1 matches at 8 bases. This CDR3 region has 15 residues. Germline V gives CDR1 SGDLS, CDR2 YYNGEE. After removal of 0 bases from V and 6 bases from J, the junction contained 7 bases not matched to a gene. DNA of the CDR3: TGTGCCAGCAGCGTAGTCCCAGGGACAGGAGATGGCTACACCTTC. Its protein is CASSVVPGTGDGYTF.

The V call is TRBV14, the J call TRBJ1-1; D ambiguous. Germline-derived CDR1 and CDR2 are SGHDN and FVKESK. The CDR3 has 13 residues. V dropped 4 bases and J dropped 2 bases, with 8 bases sitting between them. This CDR3 reads CASSPRINTEAFF. In nucleotides, the CDR3 is TGTGCCAGCAGCCCCAGGATTAACACTGAAGCTTTCTTT.

The rearrangement links TRBV10-3 to TRBJ1-1; D ambiguous. Germline V gene data show CDR1 as ENHRY and CDR2 as SYGVKD. The CDR3 runs 13 residues. The ends were cut back, 2 bases at V and 7 bases at J, with 11 bases in the middle. The CDR3 spells CAISEPTPSEAFF. CDR3 DNA: TGTGCCATCAGTGAGCCAACTCCTAGTGAAGCTTTCTTT.

This clone was observed a single time. The chain has TRBV5-6 and TRBJ2-3, with D perhaps matching TRBD1 (5 bases). The CDR3 is 14 residues long. V was shortened by 3 bases and J by 4 bases, with 12 bases between the two germline ends. The germline V gene has CDR1 SGHDT and CDR2 YYEEEE. CDR3 bases: TGTGCCAGCAGCTCCCCCAGGGTGTCAGATACGCAGTATTTT. It encodes CASSSPRVSDTQYF.

This clone was observed a few times. The chain's CDR3 is CASSLTSGLGGYTF. The CDR3 DNA sequence: TGTGCCAGCAGCCTAACGTCTGGGCTGGGTGGCTACACCTTC. The rearrangement links TRBV14 to TRBJ1-2; D is uncertain. V was clipped by 4 bases and J by 7 bases, with 16 bases between them. CDR1 and CDR2 (germline): SGHDN, FVKESK. The CDR3 spans 14 residues.